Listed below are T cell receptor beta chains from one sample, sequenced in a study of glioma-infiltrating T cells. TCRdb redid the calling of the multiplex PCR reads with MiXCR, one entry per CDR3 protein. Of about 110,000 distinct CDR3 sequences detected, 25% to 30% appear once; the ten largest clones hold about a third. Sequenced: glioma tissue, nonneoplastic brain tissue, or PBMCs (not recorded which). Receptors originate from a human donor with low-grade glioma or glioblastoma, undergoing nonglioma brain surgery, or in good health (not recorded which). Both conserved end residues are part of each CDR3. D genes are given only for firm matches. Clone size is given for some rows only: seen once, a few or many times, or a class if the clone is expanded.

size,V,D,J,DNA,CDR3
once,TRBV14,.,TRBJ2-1,TGTGCCAGTACCCCAACCGTGGGGGCGACCTACAATGAGCAGTTCTTC,CASTPTVGATYNEQFF
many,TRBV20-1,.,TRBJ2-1,TGCAGTGCTAGAAAAATGGGCCGTTACAATGAGCAGTTCTTC,CSARKMGRYNEQFF
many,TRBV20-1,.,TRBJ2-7,TGCAGTGCTAAGAGGACGGGGATATACGAGCAGTACTTC,CSAKRTGIYEQYF
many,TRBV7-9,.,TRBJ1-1,TGTGCCAGCAGCTTAGGGACACCATACACTGAAGCTTTCTTT,CASSLGTPYTEAFF
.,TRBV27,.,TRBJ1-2,TGTGCCAGCAGTTTTCGGGTGGGAAGAGTCCATGGCTACACCTTC,CASSFRVGRVHGYTF
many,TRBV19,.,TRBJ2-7,TGTGCCAGTAGTATAGAAACGAGCTACGAGCAGTACTTC,CASSIETSYEQYF
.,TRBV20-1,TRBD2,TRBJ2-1,TGCAGTGCTAGAGATCACTCTAGCGGCCCACCCTACAATGAGAAGTTCTTC,CSARDHSSGPPYNEKFF
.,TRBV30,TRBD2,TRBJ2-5,TGTGCCTGGAGTCTAGCGGGGCCTCAAGAGACCCAGTACTTC,CAWSLAGPQETQYF
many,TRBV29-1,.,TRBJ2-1,TGCAGCGTTGAAGATAGCAGGACAGTATACAATGAGCAGTTCTTC,CSVEDSRTVYNEQFF
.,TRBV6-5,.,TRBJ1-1,TGTGCCAGCAGTTCCCAACAGAGGGCCAGAGACACTGAAGCTTTCTTT,CASSSQQRARDTEAFF
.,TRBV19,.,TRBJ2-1,TGTGCCAGTAGTGTCCTCGGGCAGGGTCCCTACAATGAGCAGTTCTTC,CASSVLGQGPYNEQFF
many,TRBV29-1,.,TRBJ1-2,TGCAGCGTCTTCGATTCCTATGGCTACACCTTC,CSVFDSYGYTF
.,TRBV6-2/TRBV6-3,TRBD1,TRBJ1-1,TGTTCCGGCTCACCAGGACAGGGGTTGCCTGAAGCTTTCTTT,CSGSPGQGLPEAFF
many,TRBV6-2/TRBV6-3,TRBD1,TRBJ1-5,TGTGCCAGCACCCACAACAGGGGACGACATAGCAATCAGCCCCAGCATTTT,CASTHNRGRHSNQPQHF
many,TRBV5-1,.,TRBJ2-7,TGCGCCAGCAGCTTGGCTAGCGTCCCCTCCTACGAGCAGTACTTC,CASSLASVPSYEQYF
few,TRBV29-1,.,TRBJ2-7,TGCAGCGTCCCTTGGGGAGGGGGCGGCGAGCAGTACTTC,CSVPWGGGGEQYF
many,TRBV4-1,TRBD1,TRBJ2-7,TGCGCCAGCAGCCATGGGGACAGGAGCTACGAGCAGTACTTC,CASSHGDRSYEQYF
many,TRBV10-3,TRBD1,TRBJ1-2,TGTGCCATCAGTGCGGGACAGAACTATGGCTACACCTTC,CAISAGQNYGYTF
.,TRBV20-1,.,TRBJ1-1,TGCAGTGCTAGAGAAGAATCCGGAGCTTTCTTT,CSAREESGAFF
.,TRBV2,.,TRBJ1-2,TGTGCCAGCAGTGATACCTCGGGCTATGGCTGCACCTTC,CASSDTSGYGCTF
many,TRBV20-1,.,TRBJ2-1,TGCAATGCTTTGAACGAGCGAGCTTACAATGAGCAGTTCTTC,CNALNERAYNEQFF
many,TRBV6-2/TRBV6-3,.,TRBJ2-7,TGTGCCAGCAGAGGGACTTTTCATACCTACGAGCAGTACTTC,CASRGTFHTYEQYF
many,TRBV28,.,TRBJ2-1,TGTGCCAGCACCTTAGGGGGAAACTACAATGAGCAGTTCTTC,CASTLGGNYNEQFF
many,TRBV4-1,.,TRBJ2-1,TGCGCCAGCAGCCAAGAAGTGAACGCGCAGTTCTTC,CASSQEVNAQFF
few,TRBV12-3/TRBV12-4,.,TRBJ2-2,TGTGCCAGCAGTTTAGCCCTTTCCAGGGGGGAGCTGTTTTTT,CASSLALSRGELFF
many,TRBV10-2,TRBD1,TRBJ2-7,TGCGCCAGCAGTGAGTCAGGGACAGAGGTTTACGAGCAGTACTTC,CASSESGTEVYEQYF
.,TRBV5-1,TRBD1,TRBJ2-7,TGCGCCAGCAGCCCCCGAAGGGACAGGGCCTACGAGCAGTACTTC,CASSPRRDRAYEQYF
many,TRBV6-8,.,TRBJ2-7,TGTGCCTCTAAATTCGGGACGGCCGACTACGAGCAGTACTTC,CASKFGTADYEQYF
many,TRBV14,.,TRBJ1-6,TGTGCCAGCAGCCCACACGAGAATTCACCCCTCCACTTT,CASSPHENSPLHF
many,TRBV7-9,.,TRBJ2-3,TGTGCCAGCTGCCGCACAGATACGCAGTATTTT,CASCRTDTQYF
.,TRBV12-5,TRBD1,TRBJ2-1,TGTGCTAGTGCCCCGGACAGGGAAAGTGAGCAGTTCTTC,CASAPDRESEQFF
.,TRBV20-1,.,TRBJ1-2,TGCAGCGATCATGCGGACACCTTC,CSDHADTF
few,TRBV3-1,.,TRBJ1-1,TGTGCCAGCAGCCAAGCACGGAGGAACACTGAAGCTTTCTTT,CASSQARRNTEAFF
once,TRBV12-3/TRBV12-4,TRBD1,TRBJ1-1,TGTGCCAGCACAAAAGGGGACAGGGGGAACACTGAAGCTTTCTTT,CASTKGDRGNTEAFF
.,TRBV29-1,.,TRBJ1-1,TGCAGCGTCCAGGCAGGGTGGGACCCTGAAGCTTTCTTT,CSVQAGWDPEAFF
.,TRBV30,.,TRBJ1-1,TGTGCCTGGAGTGTACAGTTCGTGGACACTGAAGCTTTCTTT,CAWSVQFVDTEAFF
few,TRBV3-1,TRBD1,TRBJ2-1,TGTGCCAGCAGCCAAGCGGGACAGGAGGCTAAAGAGCAGTTCTTC,CASSQAGQEAKEQFF
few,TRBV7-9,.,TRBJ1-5,TGTGCCAGCAGCTTGGGCGGGGTCGACAATCAGCCCCAGCATTTT,CASSLGGVDNQPQHF
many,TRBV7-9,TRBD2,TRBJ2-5,TGTGCCAGCAGCTTAAGGGCCCTTCTGCGGGGGGAAGAGACCCAGTACTTC,CASSLRALLRGEETQYF
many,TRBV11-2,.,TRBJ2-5,TGTGCCAGCAGCTACCCCCCCGGGCGTCAAGAGACCCAGTACTTC,CASSYPPGRQETQYF
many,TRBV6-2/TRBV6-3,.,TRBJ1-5,TGTGCCAGCAGTTACTCGAGGACACGGTTAAATCAGCCCCAGCATTTT,CASSYSRTRLNQPQHF
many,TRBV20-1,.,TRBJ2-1,TGCAGTGCTGACCTAGTTAATGAGCAGTTCTTC,CSADLVNEQFF